This T cell receptor beta chain was sequenced in a study of blood T cells in healthy people across ages. The study, taken as a whole, reports: Unsorted PBMCs prevented conclusive naive versus antigen-experienced comparison. Both naive CD4+ cell counts and diversity were greater in long-lived donors than in aged donors.

Sample donors were healthy Caucasian individuals that came from Russia, aged roughly 6 to 95. Isolation of PBMCs gave at least 7 million cells per sample. Worth noting for this clonotype: Its antigen is unidentified.

Combining a sample-barcoded 5' primer with a J-beta primer mix, a second PCR ran for roughly 6 to 11 cycles. TCRdb ran MiXCR on the 5' RACE reads and lists one entry per CDR3 protein. This table has about 730,000 distinct CDR3 sequences, roughly 44% appearing once. In germline, CDR1 is PRHDT, CDR2 FYEKMQ (reference sequence). The CDR3 extends over 15 amino acids. V lost 3 bases, J lost 4 bases, and 4 bases stayed unmatched. The specimen was blood. This chain links TRBV13 with TRBJ2-3, with 10 bases aligning to TRBD2. The source of this sequence is a woman aged 55-69 years in good health. This chain's CDR3 is CASSFGAGGADTQYF. The CDR3 DNA follows: TGTGCCAGCAGCTTTGGAGCGGGGGGGGCAGATACGCAGTATTTT.